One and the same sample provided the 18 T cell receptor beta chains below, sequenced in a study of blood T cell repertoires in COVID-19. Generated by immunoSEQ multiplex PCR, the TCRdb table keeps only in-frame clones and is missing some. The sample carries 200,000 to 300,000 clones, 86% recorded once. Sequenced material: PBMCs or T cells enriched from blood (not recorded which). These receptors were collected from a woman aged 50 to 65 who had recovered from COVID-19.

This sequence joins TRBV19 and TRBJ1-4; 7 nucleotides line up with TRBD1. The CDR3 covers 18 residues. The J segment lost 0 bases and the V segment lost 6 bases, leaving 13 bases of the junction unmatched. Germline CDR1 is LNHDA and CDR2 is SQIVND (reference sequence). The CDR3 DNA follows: TGTGCCAGTAGGCATCGACCGGGACAGACCACAACTAATGAAAAACTGTTTTTT. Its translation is CASRHRPGQTTTNEKLFF.

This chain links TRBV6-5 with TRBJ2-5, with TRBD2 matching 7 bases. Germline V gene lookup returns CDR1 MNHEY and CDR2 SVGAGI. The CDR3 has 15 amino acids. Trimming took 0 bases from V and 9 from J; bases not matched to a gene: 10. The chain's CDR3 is CASSYSSGGKGAQYF. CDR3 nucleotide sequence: TGTGCCAGCAGTTACTCGTCGGGGGGAAAAGGGGCCCAGTACTTC.

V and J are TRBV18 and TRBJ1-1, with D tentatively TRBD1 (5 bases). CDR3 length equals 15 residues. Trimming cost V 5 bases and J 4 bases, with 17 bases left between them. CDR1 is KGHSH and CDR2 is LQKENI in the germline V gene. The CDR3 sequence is CASSISSGGGTEAFF. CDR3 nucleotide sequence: TGTGCCAGCTCAATTTCCTCGGGCGGGGGCACTGAAGCTTTCTTT.

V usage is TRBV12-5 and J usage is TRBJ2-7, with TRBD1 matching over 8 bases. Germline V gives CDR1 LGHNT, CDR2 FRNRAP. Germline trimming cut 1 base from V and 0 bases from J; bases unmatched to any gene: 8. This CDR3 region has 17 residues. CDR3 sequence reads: CASGLDGRGLTSYEQYF. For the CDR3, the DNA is TGTGCTAGTGGTTTGGACGGCAGGGGGCTGACCTCCTACGAGCAGTACTTC.

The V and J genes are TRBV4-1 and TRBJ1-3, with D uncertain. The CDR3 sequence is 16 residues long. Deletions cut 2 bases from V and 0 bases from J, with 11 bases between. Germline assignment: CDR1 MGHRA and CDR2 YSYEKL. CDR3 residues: CASSQPTGTSGNTIYF. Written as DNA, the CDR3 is TGCGCCAGCAGCCAACCAACGGGAACCTCTGGAAACACCATATATTTT.

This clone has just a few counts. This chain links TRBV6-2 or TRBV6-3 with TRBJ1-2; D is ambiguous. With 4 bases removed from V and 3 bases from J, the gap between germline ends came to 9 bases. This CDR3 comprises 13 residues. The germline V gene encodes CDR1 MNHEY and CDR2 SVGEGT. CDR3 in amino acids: CASSLIDDYGYTF. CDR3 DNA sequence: TGTGCCAGCAGTTTAATAGATGACTATGGCTACACCTTC.

The CDR3 DNA reads TGTGCCAGCAGCTCGGGACTAGCGGGGTGGGCAGGGTCCTACGAGCAGTACTTC. Translated, it gives CASSSGLAGWAGSYEQYF. The rearrangement links TRBV7-9 to TRBJ2-7, with 13 bases fitting TRBD2. CDR3 length equals 18 residues. The junction had 10 bases not matched to a gene; V was cut back by 4 bases and J by 1 base. Per the germline V gene, CDR1 is SEHNR and CDR2 is FQNEAQ (reference sequence).

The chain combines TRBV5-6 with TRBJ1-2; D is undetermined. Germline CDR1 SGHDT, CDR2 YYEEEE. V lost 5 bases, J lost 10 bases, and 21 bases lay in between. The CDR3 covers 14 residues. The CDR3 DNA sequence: TGTGCCAGCAGTCAGGTTTACTCGACAAAACACTACACCTTC. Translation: CASSQVYSTKHYTF.

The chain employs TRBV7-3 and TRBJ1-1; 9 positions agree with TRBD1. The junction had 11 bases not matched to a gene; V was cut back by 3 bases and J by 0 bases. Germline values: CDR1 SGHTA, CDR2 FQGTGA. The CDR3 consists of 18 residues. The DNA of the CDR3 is TGTGCCAGCAGCTTGACCGGGACAGGGCGGGCGATGAACACTGAAGCTTTCTTT. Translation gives CASSLTGTGRAMNTEAFF.

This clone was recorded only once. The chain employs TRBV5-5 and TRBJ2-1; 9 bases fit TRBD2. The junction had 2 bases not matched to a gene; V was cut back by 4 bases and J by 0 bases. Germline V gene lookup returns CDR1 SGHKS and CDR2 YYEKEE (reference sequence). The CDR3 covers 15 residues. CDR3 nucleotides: TGTGCCAGCAGCCTGACTAGCGGCTCCTACAATGAGCAGTTCTTC. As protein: CASSLTSGSYNEQFF. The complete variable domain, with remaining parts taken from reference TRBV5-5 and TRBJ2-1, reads DAGVTQSPTHLIKTRGQQVTLRCSPISGHKSVSWYQQVLGQGPQFIFQYYEKEERGRGNFPDRFSARQFPNYSSELNVNALLLGDSALYLCASSLTSGSYNEQFFGPGTRLTVL.

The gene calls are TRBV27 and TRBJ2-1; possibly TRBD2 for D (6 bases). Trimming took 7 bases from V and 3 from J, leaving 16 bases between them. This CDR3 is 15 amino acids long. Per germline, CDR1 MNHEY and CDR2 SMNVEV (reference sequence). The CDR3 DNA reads TGTGCCAGCACCACCTTCCTAGCGAACTACAATGAGCAGTTCTTC. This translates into CASTTFLANYNEQFF.

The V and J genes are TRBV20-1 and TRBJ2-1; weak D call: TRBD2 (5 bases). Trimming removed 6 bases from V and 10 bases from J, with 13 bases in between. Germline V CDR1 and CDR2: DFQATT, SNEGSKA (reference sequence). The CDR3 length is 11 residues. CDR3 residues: CSAPLAREQFF. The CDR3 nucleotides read TGCAGTGCACCGCTAGCTCGCGAGCAGTTCTTC.

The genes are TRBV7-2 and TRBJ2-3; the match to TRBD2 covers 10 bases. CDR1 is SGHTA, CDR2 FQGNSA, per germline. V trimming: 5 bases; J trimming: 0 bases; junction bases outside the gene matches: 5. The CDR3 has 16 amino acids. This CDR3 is CASSAGLARSTDTQYF. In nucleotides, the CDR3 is TGTGCCAGCAGCGCGGGACTAGCGCGTAGCACAGATACGCAGTATTTT.

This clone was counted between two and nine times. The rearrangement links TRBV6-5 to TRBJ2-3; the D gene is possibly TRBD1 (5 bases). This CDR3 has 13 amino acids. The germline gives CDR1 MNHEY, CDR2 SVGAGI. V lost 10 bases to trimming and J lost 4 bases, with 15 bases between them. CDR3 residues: CATGKGFADTQYF. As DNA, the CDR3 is TGTGCCACAGGCAAGGGGTTTGCAGATACGCAGTATTTT.

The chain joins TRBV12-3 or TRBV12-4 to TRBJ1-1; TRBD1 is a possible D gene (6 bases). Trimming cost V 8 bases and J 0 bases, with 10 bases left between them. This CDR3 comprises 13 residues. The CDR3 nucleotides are TGTGCCAGCCTCGGACAGTTGAACACTGAAGCTTTCTTT. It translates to CASLGQLNTEAFF.

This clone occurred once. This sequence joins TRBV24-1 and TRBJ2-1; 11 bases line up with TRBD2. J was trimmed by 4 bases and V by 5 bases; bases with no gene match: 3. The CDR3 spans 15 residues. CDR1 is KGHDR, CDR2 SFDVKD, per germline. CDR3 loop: CATSVIAGGYNEQFF. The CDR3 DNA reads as TGTGCCACCAGTGTGATAGCGGGAGGGTACAATGAGCAGTTCTTC.

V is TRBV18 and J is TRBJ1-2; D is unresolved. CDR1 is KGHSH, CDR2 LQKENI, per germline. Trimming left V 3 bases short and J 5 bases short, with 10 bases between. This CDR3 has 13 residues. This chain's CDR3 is CASSPALQYGYTF. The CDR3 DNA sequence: TGTGCCAGCTCACCGGCCCTTCAGTATGGCTACACCTTC. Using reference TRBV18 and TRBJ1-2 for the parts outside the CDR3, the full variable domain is NAGVMQNPRHLVRRRGQEARLRCSPMKGHSHVYWYRQLPEEGLKFMVYLQKENIIDESGMPKERFSAEFPKEGPSILRIQQVVRGDSAAYFCASSPALQYGYTFGSGTRLTVV.

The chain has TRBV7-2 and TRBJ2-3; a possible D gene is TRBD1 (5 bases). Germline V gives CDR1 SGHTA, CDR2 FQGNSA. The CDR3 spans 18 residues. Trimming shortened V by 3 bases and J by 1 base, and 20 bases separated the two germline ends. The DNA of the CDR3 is TGTGCCAGCAGCTTTCCCCTGATGGGGCCAAAGCGCACAGATACGCAGTATTTT. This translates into CASSFPLMGPKRTDTQYF.